A selection of T cell receptor beta chains follows, all from one sample in a study of shared clonotypes between healthy human individuals. Sequenced by immunoSEQ multiplex PCR; TCRdb stores in-frame clones only, minus some. The sample has 200,000 to 250,000 clones, 60% to 70% seen once. Sequenced: memory CD4+ T cells sorted from blood. These receptors originate from a man aged 30 to 45 in good health. Each CDR3 is given with its conserved first and last residue. Each record gives: CDR3 length, clone size, V gene, J gene, D gene, CDR3 DNA, CDR3 protein. A D gene is named only where the DNA matches it firmly. Some rows have no size entry. The others give once, few or many, or a class for an expanded clone.

>14|NA|TRBV7-3|TRBJ1-4|NA
TGTGCCAGCAGCTTAGGACAGTTTAATGAAAAACTGTTTTTT
CASSLGQFNEKLFF
>18|NA|TRBV5-1|TRBJ2-1|TRBD2
TGCGCCAGCAGCTTCCGCGCCGGGACTAGCGGGAGTGGCAATGAGCAGTTCTTC
CASSFRAGTSGSGNEQFF
>14|once|TRBV10-3|TRBJ1-4|NA
TGTGCCATCAGTGAGTCTAATGTAGGGGAAAAACTGTTTTTT
CAISESNVGEKLFF
>16|NA|TRBV23-1|TRBJ1-2|NA
TGCGCCAGCAGTCAATCCCTGGGACTAACCTTTTCCGGCTACACCTTC
CASSQSLGLTFSGYTF
>14|NA|TRBV28|TRBJ1-5|NA
TGTGCCAGCACCAGTCCCGGGACCTCGCCGGTCGGGCATTTT
CASTSPGTSPVGHF
>14|once|TRBV19|TRBJ1-5|TRBD1
TGTGCCAGTAGTAAGAAAGGGACAGCTCAGCCCCAGCATTTT
CASSKKGTAQPQHF
>15|NA|TRBV10-2|TRBJ2-7|NA
TGCGCCAGCTGGGGTAGGGGGAGGGAGTCCTACGAGCAGTACTTC
CASWGRGRESYEQYF
>13|NA|TRBV5-4|TRBJ2-7|NA
TGTGCCAGCAGTCCGAGCGGGCCCTACGAGCAGTACTTC
CASSPSGPYEQYF
>13|NA|TRBV7-2|TRBJ2-3|NA
TGTGCCAGCAGCTTAGAAGCTTCGTCTCGGCAGTATTTT
CASSLEASSRQYF
>16|NA|TRBV19|TRBJ2-7|NA
TGTGCCAGTAGTATAGGGCATCGGAGGATGAAGTACGAGCAGTACTTC
CASSIGHRRMKYEQYF
>14|NA|TRBV9|TRBJ1-1|NA
TGTGCCAGCAGCGTACGGGGAGAGCACACTGAAGCTTTCTTT
CASSVRGEHTEAFF
>13|NA|TRBV2|TRBJ1-2|NA
TGTGCCAGCAATGGACAGCCTAACTATGGCTACACCTTC
CASNGQPNYGYTF
>14|NA|TRBV7-7|TRBJ2-5|TRBD1
TGTGCTAGCAGCACCGGGACAGGGATAGAGACCCAGTACTTC
CASSTGTGIETQYF
>15|NA|TRBV6-5|TRBJ1-4|NA
TGTGCCAGCAGTTACTCTGGACATAGGGATGAAAAACTGTTTTTT
CASSYSGHRDEKLFF
>14|NA|TRBV29-1|TRBJ1-1|TRBD1
TGCAGCGTTGCCGACAGGGAAGGAGGCACTGAAGCTTTCTTT
CSVADREGGTEAFF
>12|NA|TRBV29-1|TRBJ2-4|NA
TGCGGCGCAGGTAGGGGAAGAAACATTCAGTACTTC
CGAGRGRNIQYF
>12|few|TRBV28|TRBJ2-7|NA
TGTGCCAGCAGTTTCCAGGCCTACGAGCAGTACTTC
CASSFQAYEQYF